A single sample gave rise to the 7 T cell receptor beta chains below, sequenced in a study of T-cell memory formation after mild COVID-19. TCRdb redid the calling of the 5' RACE reads with MiXCR, one entry per CDR3 protein. The sample holds around 410,000 distinct CDR3 sequences; less than 25% are singletons and the top ten take approximately 14%. The specimen was PBMCs or a T cell subset sorted from them (not recorded which). These receptors originate from an adult woman who had mild COVID-19 (a few samples of this study predate the infection). Cell type and time point are not known.

In this sample, this clonotype turned up a few times. Compared with germline, one end of the junction differs, possibly owing to a read error. This chain uses TRBV7-7 with TRBJ2-7; D may be TRBD2 (6 bases). Germline V gene lookup returns CDR1 SSHAT and CDR2 FNYEAQ (reference sequence). The CDR3 loop spans 15 amino acids. This CDR3 is CASSLRAGPVYEQYF. CDR3 in DNA: TGTGCTAGCAGCCTCCGGGCGGGGCCTGTCTACGAGCAGTACTTC.

This clonotype was counted between two and nine times. This chain joins TRBV12-5 and TRBJ2-2; maybe TRBD1 (6 bases). The V gene's germline CDR1 is LGHNT and CDR2 FRNRAP. V was cut by 4 bases and J by 4 bases, with 13 bases left in between. This CDR3 has 15 amino acids. The CDR3 DNA sequence: TGTGCTAGTGGTTACAAGACAGGCTCCACCGGGGAGCTGTTTTTT. Its protein product is CASGYKTGSTGELFF.

This clonotype was counted between two and nine times. The chain uses TRBV9 and TRBJ2-7; D unclear. CDR3 length: 13 residues. Looked up from germline, CDR1 is SGDLS and CDR2 is YYNGEE. V was clipped by 3 bases and J by 2 bases, with 9 bases between them. The CDR3 DNA sequence: TGTGCCAGCAGCGGAACAGCTACCTACGAGCAGTACTTC. Amino acids: CASSGTATYEQYF.

This clonotype was seen a few times. The chain links TRBV20-1 to TRBJ2-7; 8 nucleotides agree with TRBD1. V lost 1 base and J lost 0; bases outside the gene matches: 14. The germline V gene has CDR1 DFQATT and CDR2 SNEGSKA (reference sequence). This CDR3 region has 18 residues. DNA of the CDR3: TGCAGTGCTAGAGCAGTCAGGGGGCTGGAGGGAAGCTCCTACGAGCAGTACTTC. Its translation: CSARAVRGLEGSSYEQYF.

The chain joins TRBV3-1 to TRBJ1-2, with TRBD1 as a possible D gene (6 bases). V gave up 1 base and J gave up 8 bases, with 14 bases separating them. The CDR3 totals 14 residues. In germline, CDR1 is LGHDT, CDR2 YNNKEL (reference sequence). CDR3 bases: TGTGCCAGCAGCCAAGTGAACAGGGAAGGCGGCTACACCTTC. It translates to CASSQVNREGGYTF.

This clonotype has only one observation. The CDR3 region is CASSGTENTGELFF. The CDR3, as DNA: TGTGCCAGCAGTGGGACAGAGAACACCGGGGAGCTGTTTTTT. The chain links TRBV12-3 or TRBV12-4 to TRBJ2-2; 7 bases align to TRBD1. The junction had 1 base not matched to a gene; V was cut back by 5 bases and J by 1 base. The CDR3 covers 14 residues.

This clonotype was picked up a small number of times. The chain uses TRBV29-1 and TRBJ2-2; the D is unclear. The V gene's germline CDR1 is SQVTM and CDR2 ANQGSEA. This CDR3 is built from 10 residues. V was shortened by 6 bases and J by 4 bases, with 3 bases between the two germline ends. CDR3 amino acids: CSVLTGELFF. DNA for the CDR3: TGCAGCGTCCTCACCGGGGAGCTGTTTTTT.